One and the same sample provided the 32 T cell receptor beta chains below, sequenced in a study of blood T cell repertoires in COVID-19. Generated by immunoSEQ multiplex PCR, the TCRdb table keeps only in-frame clones and is missing some. Among about 240,000 clones listed, about 85% were seen once. The sample was peripheral blood. Receptors were obtained from a man aged 25-40 years who had recovered from COVID-19.

The chain combines TRBV19 with TRBJ1-1; D not resolved. V gave up 9 bases and J gave up 7 bases, with 18 bases separating them. Germline values: CDR1 LNHDA, CDR2 SQIVND (reference sequence). The CDR3 spans 13 residues. CDR3 nucleotide sequence: TGTGCCAGCGCCCTTGGGGTTGGAGGTGAAGCTTTCTTT. Translated, it gives CASALGVGGEAFF.

The chain has TRBV4-1 and TRBJ1-5, with D possibly matching TRBD1 (5 bases). Trimming removed 3 bases at V and 4 bases at J, with 10 bases between. CDR3 size: 14 residues. Germline CDR1 reads MGHRA; CDR2 reads YSYEKL. The CDR3 here is CASSQGLGNQPQHF. In DNA, the CDR3 is TGCGCCAGCAGCCAGGGACTTGGGAATCAGCCCCAGCATTTT.

V gene TRBV7-8 combines with J gene TRBJ2-2; 7 bases are a match to TRBD1. Germline V gene lookup returns CDR1 SGHVS and CDR2 FQNEAQ. V shed 5 bases, J shed 0 bases, and the junction held 9 bases outside the gene matches. This CDR3 comprises 17 residues. CDR3 in DNA: TGTGCCAGCAGCCCTGACAGGGCCCCCGCGAACACCGGGGAGCTGTTTTTT. It specifies CASSPDRAPANTGELFF.

The V gene is TRBV5-1, the J gene TRBJ2-6; 7 bases agree with TRBD1. Germline values: CDR1 SGHRS, CDR2 YFSETQ. Germline trimming cut 4 bases from V and 2 bases from J; bases unmatched to any gene: 3. The CDR3 is made up of 15 amino acids. The CDR3 DNA reads as TGCGCCAGCAGCCTCGGACAGGCTGGGGCCAACGTCCTGACTTTC. It encodes CASSLGQAGANVLTF.

This clone was found a few times. In DNA, the CDR3 is TGTGCCAGCAGCTTAGGTAGCGGGGGAGGGGATGAGCAGTTCTTC. This gives the protein CASSLGSGGGDEQFF. V is TRBV7-2 and J is TRBJ2-1; 9 bases are a match to TRBD2. V shed 1 base and J 8 bases; nucleotides not matched to a gene: 6. The CDR3 runs 15 residues. The germline V gene has CDR1 SGHTA and CDR2 FQGNSA.

The chain links TRBV11-2 to TRBJ2-7, with 8 bases identical to TRBD1. The CDR3 runs to 14 residues. Per germline, CDR1 SGHAT and CDR2 FQNNGV. After removal of 5 bases from V and 6 bases from J, the junction contained 9 bases not matched to a gene. CDR3 bases: TGTGCCAGCAGCCGGGGGACAGGCTTTTCCGAGCAGTACTTC. It specifies CASSRGTGFSEQYF.

The chain employs TRBV19 and TRBJ1-5; D is ambiguous. Germline CDR1 is LNHDA and CDR2 is SQIVND (reference sequence). Trimming shortened V by 5 bases and J by 3 bases, and 5 bases separated the two germline ends. The CDR3 is 12 amino acids. CDR3 loop: CASSSYNQPQHF. The CDR3 DNA reads TGTGCCAGTAGTTCCTACAATCAGCCCCAGCATTTT.

The rearrangement links TRBV19 to TRBJ1-1; no reliable D call. Between the trimmed V and J ends, which lost 3 bases and 6 bases, there was a span of 8 bases. CDR1 is LNHDA, CDR2 SQIVND, per germline (reference sequence). This CDR3 spans 12 amino acids. This CDR3 reads CASSMSTAEAFF. The CDR3 nucleotides read TGTGCCAGTAGTATGAGTACAGCTGAAGCTTTCTTT.

The chain uses TRBV20-1 and TRBJ1-2; 10 positions match TRBD1. CDR3 length: 17 residues. V lost 3 bases to trimming and J lost 7 bases; unmatched junction nucleotides: 17. Germline lookup yields CDR1 DFQATT and CDR2 SNEGSKA (reference sequence). CDR3 in amino acids: CSASLGSGQGDWSGYTF. The CDR3 DNA reads as TGCAGTGCTAGTCTTGGGTCCGGACAGGGGGACTGGAGTGGCTACACCTTC.

The V and J genes are TRBV29-1 and TRBJ2-3, with D tentatively TRBD2 (6 bases). This CDR3 spans 20 amino acids. The germline V gene has CDR1 SQVTM and CDR2 ANQGSEA. The germline V and J ends were trimmed by 4 bases and 3 bases, with 32 bases remaining between them. CDR3 sequence (DNA): TGCAGCGTTGGTACTAAATGGCCCCGACACGGGGGACTCATTACAGATACGCAGTATTTT. It translates to CSVGTKWPRHGGLITDTQYF.

The J gene is TRBJ2-5, the V gene TRBV19, with 9 bases aligning to TRBD1. The CDR3 contains 13 residues. CDR1 is LNHDA and CDR2 is SQIVND in the germline V gene (reference sequence). J was trimmed by 5 bases and V by 3 bases; bases with no gene match: 1. The CDR3 loop is CASSITGGETQYF. CDR3 coding DNA: TGTGCCAGTAGTATCACAGGGGGCGAGACCCAGTACTTC. The entire variable domain, with the rest obtained from reference TRBV19 and TRBJ2-5, is as follows: DGGITQSPKYLFRKEGQNVTLSCEQNLNHDAMYWYRQDPGQGLRLIYYSQIVNDFQKGDIAEGYSVSREKKESFPLTVTSAQKNPTAFYLCASSITGGETQYFGPGTRLLVL.

CDR3 protein: CASSLDGARSTEAFF. In DNA form, the CDR3 reads TGCGCCAGCAGCTTGGATGGGGCCCGTTCGACTGAAGCTTTCTTT. The gene calls are TRBV5-1 and TRBJ1-1, with TRBD1 as a possible D gene (5 bases). Per germline, CDR1 SGHRS and CDR2 YFSETQ. The CDR3 contains 15 residues. V gave up 0 bases and J gave up 5 bases, with 14 bases separating them. The complete variable domain, with remaining parts taken from reference TRBV5-1 and TRBJ1-1, reads KAGVTQTPRYLIKTRGQQVTLSCSPISGHRSVSWYQQTPGQGLQFLFEYFSETQRNKGNFPGRFSGRQFSNSRSEMNVSTLELGDSALYLCASSLDGARSTEAFFGQGTRLTVV.

This clone was seen just once. The chain combines TRBV6-5 with TRBJ1-5, with D perhaps matching TRBD1 (5 bases). The V and J ends lost 6 bases and 6 bases respectively, with 18 bases between them. This CDR3 is built from 15 residues. Germline V gives CDR1 MNHEY, CDR2 SVGAGI. CDR3 DNA: TGTGCCAGCAGGGGAGGGCTCGTCCAGGGTCAGCCCCAGCATTTT. This codes for CASRGGLVQGQPQHF.

About this clone itself: Additional DNA sequences in this sample encode the identical CDR3. The chain links TRBV20-1 to TRBJ2-3; 7 bases are a match to TRBD2. CDR3 length: 11 amino acids. Germline CDR1 and CDR2: DFQATT and SNEGSKA (reference sequence). The V and J ends lost 6 bases and 6 bases, in that order; junction bases with no gene match: 3. The CDR3 protein is CSARGGDTQYF. For the CDR3, the DNA is TGCAGTGCGAGGGGAGGGGATACGCAGTATTTT.

The chain couples TRBV5-1 to TRBJ1-1; the match to TRBD1 covers 7 bases. The CDR3 is 14 amino acids. Germline lookup yields CDR1 SGHRS and CDR2 YFSETQ. Germline trimming cut 3 bases from V and 6 bases from J; bases unmatched to any gene: 8. CDR3 protein: CASSSNQGGAEAFF. CDR3 nucleotide sequence: TGCGCCAGCAGCTCCAACCAGGGGGGAGCTGAAGCTTTCTTT.

The chain has TRBV4-1 and TRBJ2-4, with D uncertain. Per the germline V gene, CDR1 is MGHRA and CDR2 is YSYEKL. CDR3 length equals 12 residues. The V end lost 0 bases, the J end lost 10 bases, and 7 bases lay between the germline ends. The CDR3 DNA follows: TGCGCCAGCAGCCAAGATCGAGCGATTCAGTACTTC. Residues: CASSQDRAIQYF.

The V gene is TRBV6-5, the J gene TRBJ2-7, with D perhaps TRBD1 (6 bases). V lost 2 bases, J lost 5 bases, and 10 bases lay in between. This CDR3 is built from 13 residues. The V gene's germline CDR1 is MNHEY and CDR2 SVGAGI. The CDR3 nucleotides are TGTGCCAGCAGTTACAACACAGGGAACGAGCAGTACTTC. Amino acids: CASSYNTGNEQYF.

The chain recombines TRBV29-1 with TRBJ1-2, with TRBD1 matching 10 bases. V trimming: 6 bases; J trimming: 4 bases; junction bases outside the gene matches: 5. The V gene's germline CDR1 is SQVTM and CDR2 ANQGSEA. This CDR3 comprises 13 residues. In DNA form, the CDR3 reads TGCAGCGTGGACAGGGGGGATGGCTATGGCTACACCTTC. As protein: CSVDRGDGYGYTF.

The rearrangement joins TRBV27 to TRBJ2-1; possibly TRBD2 for D (5 bases). The V and J ends lost 9 bases and 7 bases respectively, with 10 bases between them. Looked up from germline, CDR1 is MNHEY and CDR2 is SMNVEV (reference sequence). The CDR3 length is 11 residues. The CDR3 here is CASARGNEQFF. CDR3 DNA: TGTGCCAGTGCTCGAGGGAATGAGCAGTTCTTC.

This clone showed up just once. At the DNA level, this CDR3 is encoded by other sequences in the same sample as well. The chain links TRBV18 to TRBJ2-7, with a weak D call TRBD1 (6 bases). There are 13 residues in the CDR3. CDR1 KGHSH and CDR2 LQKENI come from the germline V gene. Trimming removed 4 bases from V and 2 bases from J, with 9 bases in between. The CDR3 region is CASSRDRTYEQYV. CDR3 DNA: TGTGCCAGCTCACGCGACAGGACCTACGAGCAGTACGTC.

CDR3 protein: CAISGTGGVGQPQHF. The CDR3 nucleotides read TGTGCCATCAGTGGGACAGGGGGTGTGGGTCAGCCCCAGCATTTT. The gene calls are TRBV10-3 and TRBJ1-5; TRBD1 aligns across 10 bases. Unmatched junction bases numbered 6, after V lost 4 bases and J lost 6 bases. The CDR3 covers 15 residues. Germline loops: CDR1 ENHRY, CDR2 SYGVKD.

The chain joins TRBV19 to TRBJ2-3, with TRBD2 identical over 9 bases. Germline loops: CDR1 LNHDA, CDR2 SQIVND (reference sequence). Germline trimming cut 5 bases from V and 12 bases from J; bases unmatched to any gene: 12. The CDR3 runs 14 residues. The DNA of the CDR3 is TGTGCCAGTAGTCCAAGCGGGGCTAGCGGGGTACAGTATTTT. As protein: CASSPSGASGVQYF.

CDR3 in amino acids: CASSQSSGTTGNTIYF. The CDR3 DNA reads as TGTGCCAGCAGCCAATCGTCAGGGACTACTGGAAACACCATATATTTT. This chain connects TRBV3-1 (or the pseudogene TRBV3-2) to TRBJ1-3, with D possibly matching TRBD1 (5 bases). Trimming cost V 2 bases and J 2 bases, with 13 bases left between them. The CDR3 is 16 residues long. The germline CDR1 and CDR2 sequences are LGHDT and YNNKEL (reference sequence).

CDR3 region: CASSGAGRGSDTQYF. DNA of the CDR3: TGTGCCAGCAGTGGGGCGGGGAGAGGATCAGATACGCAGTATTTT. This chain uses TRBV2 with TRBJ2-3; tentative D call: TRBD2 (6 bases). There are 15 residues in the CDR3. V lost 4 bases, J lost 4 bases, and 15 bases lay in between. From germline, CDR1 is SNHLY and CDR2 FYNNEI.

The CDR3 bases are TGTGCCAGCAAGGTAGTAGCGGGGGACAATGAGCAGTTCTTC. This gives the protein CASKVVAGDNEQFF. The chain joins TRBV6-5 to TRBJ2-1; 9 bases fit TRBD2. CDR1 is MNHEY and CDR2 is SVGAGI in the germline V gene. The J segment lost 5 bases and the V segment lost 7 bases, leaving 6 bases of the junction unmatched. The CDR3 has 14 residues.

This chain joins TRBV5-1 and TRBJ2-5; 8 nucleotides align to TRBD1. Germline loops: CDR1 SGHRS, CDR2 YFSETQ. J gave up 4 bases and V 0 bases, and 11 bases lay outside the gene matches. The CDR3 spans 17 residues. Here the CDR3 reads CASSLAPTGVMRETQYF. CDR3 sequence (DNA): TGCGCCAGCAGCTTGGCCCCGACAGGGGTAATGCGAGAGACCCAGTACTTC.

The chain joins TRBV25-1 to TRBJ1-1; D might be TRBD1 (5 bases). Germline CDR1 MGHDK, CDR2 SYGVNS. Trimming took 1 base from V and 0 from J, leaving 6 bases between them. This CDR3 comprises 14 residues. The CDR3 here is CASSESTVNTEAFF. CDR3 coding DNA: TGTGCCAGCAGTGAATCGACAGTGAACACTGAAGCTTTCTTT.

This rearrangement joins TRBV4-1 to TRBJ2-3; TRBD1 matches 9 bases. V shed 2 bases and J 6 bases; nucleotides not matched to a gene: 9. This CDR3 region has 16 residues. The germline V gene encodes CDR1 MGHRA and CDR2 YSYEKL. CDR3 sequence: CASSQPQGARGDTQYF. DNA of the CDR3: TGCGCCAGCAGCCAACCACAGGGGGCGAGGGGGGATACGCAGTATTTT.

This sequence joins TRBV12-3 or TRBV12-4 and TRBJ1-1; 7 bases match TRBD1. V dropped 5 bases and J dropped 11; count of bases not matched to a gene: 5. The CDR3 has 11 amino acids. For the CDR3, the DNA is TGTGCCAGCAGTAAACGACAGGGTGCTTTCTTT. It specifies CASSKRQGAFF.

The chain carries TRBV2 and TRBJ2-3; 9 bases align to TRBD2. The CDR3 length is 14 residues. With 7 bases clipped from V and 3 bases from J, the junction kept 5 bases outside the gene matches. CDR1 and CDR2 from the germline V gene are SNHLY and FYNNEI. CDR3 coding DNA: TGTGCCAGCAACACAGCGGGGGGAACAGATACGCAGTATTTT. This encodes CASNTAGGTDTQYF.

The rearrangement joins TRBV19 to TRBJ1-2, with 7 bases identical to TRBD1. After removal of 3 bases from V and 5 bases from J, the junction contained 15 bases not matched to a gene. Germline-derived CDR1 and CDR2 are LNHDA and SQIVND (reference sequence). This CDR3 contains 17 residues. CDR3 nucleotides: TGTGCCAGTAGTATGGGCACAAGGACAGGAGAATCATATGGCTACACCTTC. This codes for CASSMGTRTGESYGYTF.

The chain employs TRBV19 and TRBJ2-1; D perhaps matches TRBD1 (6 bases). The CDR3 length is 13 residues. Trimming took 7 bases from V and 4 from J, leaving 11 bases between them. Germline V gives CDR1 LNHDA, CDR2 SQIVND (reference sequence). In DNA, the CDR3 is TGTGCCAGTACCACACAGGGATACAATGAGCAGTTCTTC. It is translated as CASTTQGYNEQFF.